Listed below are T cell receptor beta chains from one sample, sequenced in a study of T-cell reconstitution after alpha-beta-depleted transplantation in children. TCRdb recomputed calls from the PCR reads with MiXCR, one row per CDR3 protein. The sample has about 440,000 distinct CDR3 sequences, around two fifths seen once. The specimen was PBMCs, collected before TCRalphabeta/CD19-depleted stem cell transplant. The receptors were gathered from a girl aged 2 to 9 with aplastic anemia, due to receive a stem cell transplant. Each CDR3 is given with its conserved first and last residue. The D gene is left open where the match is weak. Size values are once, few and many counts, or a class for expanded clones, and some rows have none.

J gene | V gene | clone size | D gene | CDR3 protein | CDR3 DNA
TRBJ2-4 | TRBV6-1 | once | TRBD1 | CASSGADRGLAKNIQYF | TGTGCCAGCAGTGGGGCAGACAGGGGTCTAGCCAAAAACATTCAGTACTTC
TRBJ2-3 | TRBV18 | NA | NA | CASSPLLSTDTQYF | TGTGCCAGCTCACCACTACTTAGCACAGATACGCAGTATTTT
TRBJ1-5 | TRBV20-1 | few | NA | CSARAPAGPDQPQHF | TGCAGTGCTAGGGCGCCGGCGGGGCCGGATCAGCCCCAGCATTTT
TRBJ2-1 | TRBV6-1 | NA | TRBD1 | CASRDRDSSYNEQFF | TGTGCCAGCAGGGACCGGGACAGCTCCTACAATGAGCAGTTCTTC
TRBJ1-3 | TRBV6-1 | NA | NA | CASSDGPGPRNTIYF | TGTGCCAGCAGTGATGGGCCAGGGCCTCGAAACACCATATATTTT
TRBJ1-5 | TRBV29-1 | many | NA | CSVGEGFQPQHF | TGCAGCGTTGGCGAGGGATTCCAGCCCCAGCATTTT
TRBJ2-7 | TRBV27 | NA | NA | CASSLFPTGTYEQYF | TGTGCCAGCAGTTTATTTCCTACAGGAACCTACGAGCAGTACTTC
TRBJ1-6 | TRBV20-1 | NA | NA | CSARVAGYNSPLHF | TGCAGTGCTAGAGTGGCCGGTTATAATTCACCCCTCCACTTT
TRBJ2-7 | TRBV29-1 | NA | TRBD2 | CSVRTSGSGHEQYF | TGCAGCGTTAGGACTAGCGGGTCGGGCCACGAGCAGTACTTC
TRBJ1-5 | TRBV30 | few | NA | CAWRKDSNQPQHF | TGTGCCTGGAGGAAGGACAGCAATCAGCCCCAGCATTTT
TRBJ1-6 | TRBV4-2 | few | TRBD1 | CASSQGNRGAPLHF | TGTGCCAGCAGCCAAGGCAACAGGGGTGCACCCCTCCACTTT
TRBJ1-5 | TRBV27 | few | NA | CASSPWDGVNQPQHF | TGTGCCAGCAGTCCCTGGGACGGCGTCAATCAGCCCCAGCATTTT
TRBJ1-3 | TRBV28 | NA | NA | CASSLRQGAPTWNTIYF | TGTGCCAGCAGTTTACGGCAGGGAGCCCCAACATGGAACACCATATATTTT
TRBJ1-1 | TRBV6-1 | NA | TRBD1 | CASSRDRHFYDEAFF | TGTGCCAGCAGTCGGGACAGGCACTTTTATGATGAAGCTTTCTTT
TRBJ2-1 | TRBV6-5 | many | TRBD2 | CASSLTGLAGGSSYNEQFF | TGTGCCAGCAGTTTAACCGGACTAGCGGGAGGGAGCTCCTACAATGAGCAGTTCTTC
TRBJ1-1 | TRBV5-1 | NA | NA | CASSLKYRGTEAFF | TGCGCCAGCAGCTTGAAGTACCGAGGGACTGAAGCTTTCTTT
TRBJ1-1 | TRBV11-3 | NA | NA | CASSLGRGSPNTEAFF | TGTGCCAGCAGCTTAGGCCGGGGAAGCCCAAACACTGAAGCTTTCTTT
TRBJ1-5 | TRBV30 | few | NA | CAWSGQSNQPQHF | TGTGCCTGGAGTGGACAGTCCAATCAGCCCCAGCATTTT
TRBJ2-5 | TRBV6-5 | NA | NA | CASSNVEETQYF | TGTGCCAGCAGCAATGTTGAGGAGACCCAGTACTTC
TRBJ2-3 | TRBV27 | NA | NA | CASSPFAHADTQYF | TGTGCCAGCAGCCCCTTTGCGCATGCAGATACGCAGTATTTT
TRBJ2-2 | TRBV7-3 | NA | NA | CASSLYMSGTGELFF | TGTGCCAGCAGCTTATATATGTCCGGCACCGGGGAGCTGTTTTTT
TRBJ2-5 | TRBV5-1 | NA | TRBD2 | CASSLSPGLESETQYF | TGCGCCAGCAGCTTGTCCCCGGGACTAGAATCGGAGACCCAGTACTTC
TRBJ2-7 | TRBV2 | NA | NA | CANMEPGKLYEQYF | TGTGCCAACATGGAGCCAGGGAAGCTCTACGAGCAGTACTTC
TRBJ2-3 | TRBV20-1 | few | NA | CSAGGRTDTQYF | TGCAGTGCTGGCGGTAGGACAGATACGCAGTATTTT
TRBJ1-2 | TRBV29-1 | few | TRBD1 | CSSTGDYGYTF | TGCAGCTCTACAGGGGACTATGGCTACACCTTC
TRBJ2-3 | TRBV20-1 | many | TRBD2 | CSALAGTQYF | TGCAGTGCTCTAGCGGGTACGCAGTATTTT
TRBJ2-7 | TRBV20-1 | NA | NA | CSARGAGQGSWWEQYF | TGCAGTGCTAGAGGGGCGGGTCAGGGCTCCTGGTGGGAGCAGTACTTC
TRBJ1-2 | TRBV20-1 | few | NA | CSAMSPGGYTF | TGCAGCGCGATGTCTCCGGGGGGCTACACCTTC
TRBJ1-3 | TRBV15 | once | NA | CATSTFLDDRTSRNTIYF | TGTGCCACCAGCACGTTCTTGGACGACAGGACTAGCAGAAACACCATATATTTT
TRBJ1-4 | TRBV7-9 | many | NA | CASSLGTENEKLFF | TGTGCCAGCAGCTTAGGGACAGAGAATGAAAAACTGTTTTTT
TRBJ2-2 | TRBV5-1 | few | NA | CASSLGRGDTGELFF | TGCGCCAGCAGCTTGGGCAGGGGCGACACCGGGGAGCTGTTTTTT
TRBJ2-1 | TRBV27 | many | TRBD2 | CASKSGTSGYNEQFF | TGTGCCAGCAAATCGGGGACTAGCGGATACAATGAGCAGTTCTTC
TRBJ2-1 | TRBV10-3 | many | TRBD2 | CAISEPVREVNYNEQFF | TGTGCCATCAGTGAGCCGGTGCGGGAGGTCAACTACAATGAGCAGTTCTTC
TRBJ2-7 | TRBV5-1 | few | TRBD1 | CASSLGTGVASYEQYF | TGCGCCAGCAGCTTGGGAACAGGGGTGGCCTCCTACGAGCAGTACTTC
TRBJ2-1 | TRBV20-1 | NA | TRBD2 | CSASVPGGPRVF | TGCAGTGCTAGTGTTCCGGGAGGGCCCAGAGTCTTC
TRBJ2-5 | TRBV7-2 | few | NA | CASSLRRASETQYF | TGTGCCAGCAGCTTAAGGAGAGCGTCGGAGACCCAGTACTTC
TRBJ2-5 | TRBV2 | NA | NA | CASLGQERQETQYF | TGTGCCAGCCTGGGGCAGGAGCGGCAAGAGACCCAGTACTTC
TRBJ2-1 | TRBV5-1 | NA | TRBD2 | CASSLRGTSGSNEQFF | TGCGCCAGCAGCTTGCGTGGGACTAGCGGGAGTAATGAGCAGTTCTTC
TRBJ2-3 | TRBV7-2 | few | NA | CASSLDVIPYTQYF | TGTGCCAGCAGCTTAGATGTAATCCCCTATACGCAGTATTTT
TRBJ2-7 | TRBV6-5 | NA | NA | CASSYSSGVNEQYF | TGTGCCAGCAGTTACTCGTCAGGGGTTAACGAGCAGTACTTC
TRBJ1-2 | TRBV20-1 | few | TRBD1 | CSARGGQGAIEHGYTF | TGCAGTGCTAGGGGGGGACAGGGGGCGATCGAGCATGGCTACACCTTC
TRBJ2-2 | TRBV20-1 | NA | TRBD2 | CSAHGLAGAPSNTGELFF | TGCAGTGCTCACGGACTAGCGGGAGCCCCCTCGAACACCGGGGAGCTGTTTTTT
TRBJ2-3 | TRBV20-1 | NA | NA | CSASPIILDTQYF | TGCAGTGCTAGCCCGATCATTCTAGATACGCAGTATTTT
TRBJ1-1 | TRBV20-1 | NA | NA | CSARDFRGQNTEAFF | TGCAGTGCTAGAGATTTTCGTGGGCAAAACACTGAAGCTTTCTTT
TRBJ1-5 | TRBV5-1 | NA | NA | CASSFTDPFGNQPQHF | TGCGCCAGCAGCTTTACAGACCCTTTCGGGAATCAGCCCCAGCATTTT
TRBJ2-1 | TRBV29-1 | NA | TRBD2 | CSGAAGDEQFF | TGCAGCGGAGCAGCGGGAGACGAGCAGTTCTTC
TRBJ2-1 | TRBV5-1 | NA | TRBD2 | CASSWRLAVYNEQFF | TGCGCCAGCAGCTGGAGACTAGCGGTTTACAATGAGCAGTTCTTC
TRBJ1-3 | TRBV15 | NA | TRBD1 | CATSTPVQGALGNTIYF | TGTGCCACCAGCACCCCGGTTCAGGGGGCCCTTGGAAACACCATATATTTT
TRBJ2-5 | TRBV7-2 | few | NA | CASSLGRGWETQYF | TGTGCCAGCAGCTTAGGTCGGGGATGGGAGACCCAGTACTTC
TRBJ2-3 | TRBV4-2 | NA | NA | CASSQDPELRTDTQYF | TGTGCCAGCAGCCAAGATCCCGAGTTAAGAACAGATACGCAGTATTTT
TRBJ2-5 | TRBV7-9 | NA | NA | CASSFTLGGQETQYF | TGTGCCAGCAGCTTTACCCTGGGGGGTCAAGAGACCCAGTACTTC
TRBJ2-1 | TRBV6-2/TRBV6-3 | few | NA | CASSTTKILNEQFF | TGTGCCAGCAGCACTACCAAAATCCTCAATGAGCAGTTCTTC
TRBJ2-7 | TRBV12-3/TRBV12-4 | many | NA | CASSLNGQSYEQYF | TGTGCCAGCAGCCTAAACGGACAGTCCTACGAGCAGTACTTC
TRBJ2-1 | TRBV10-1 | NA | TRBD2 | CASSGRASGRRGGNEQFF | TGCGCCAGCAGTGGACGGGCTAGCGGGAGGAGGGGGGGTAATGAGCAGTTCTTC
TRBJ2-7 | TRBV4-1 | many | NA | CASSHPGVYEQYF | TGCGCCAGCAGCCACCCGGGGGTCTACGAGCAGTACTTC
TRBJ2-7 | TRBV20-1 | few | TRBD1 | CSFRTGPSYEQYF | TGCAGTTTCCGGACAGGTCCTTCCTACGAGCAGTACTTC
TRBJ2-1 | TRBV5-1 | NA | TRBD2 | CASSFTSGSTGEQFF | TGCGCCAGCAGCTTCACTAGCGGGAGCACGGGTGAGCAGTTCTTC
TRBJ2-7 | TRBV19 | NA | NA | CASPPPSAGPYEQYF | TGTGCCAGCCCCCCTCCTAGCGCCGGCCCCTACGAGCAGTACTTC
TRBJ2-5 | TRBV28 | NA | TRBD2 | CASSLREAVQETQYF | TGTGCCAGCAGTTTACGGGAGGCCGTCCAAGAGACCCAGTACTTC